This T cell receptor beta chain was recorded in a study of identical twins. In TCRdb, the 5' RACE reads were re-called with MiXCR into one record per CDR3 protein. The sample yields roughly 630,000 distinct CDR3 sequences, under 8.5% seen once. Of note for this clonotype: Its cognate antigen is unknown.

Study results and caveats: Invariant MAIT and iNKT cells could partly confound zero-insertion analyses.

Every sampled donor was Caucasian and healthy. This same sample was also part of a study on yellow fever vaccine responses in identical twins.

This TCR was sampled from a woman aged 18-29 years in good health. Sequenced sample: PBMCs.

The CDR3 nucleotides are TGTGCCAGCAGCCCCCTCGCCCTGGTATGGGAATACGAGCAGTACTTC. It is translated as CASSPLALVWEYEQYF. V gene TRBV28 combines with J gene TRBJ2-7; D gene uncertain. This CDR3 spans 16 amino acids. V was trimmed by 6 bases and J by 4 bases, leaving 22 bases between them. Germline V gene data show CDR1 as MDHEN and CDR2 as SYDVKM.